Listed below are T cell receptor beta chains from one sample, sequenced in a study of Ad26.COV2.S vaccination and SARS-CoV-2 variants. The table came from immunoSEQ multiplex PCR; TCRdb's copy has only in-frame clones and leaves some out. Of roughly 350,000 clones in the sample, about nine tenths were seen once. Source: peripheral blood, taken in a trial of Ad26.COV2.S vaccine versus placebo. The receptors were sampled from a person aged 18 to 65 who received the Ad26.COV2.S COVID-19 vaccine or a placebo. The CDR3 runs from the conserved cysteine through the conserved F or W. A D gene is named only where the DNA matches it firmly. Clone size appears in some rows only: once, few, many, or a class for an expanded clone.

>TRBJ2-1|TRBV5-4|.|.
TGTGCCAGCAGCCCGGACCGGCTTGGGGAGCAGTTCTTC
CASSPDRLGEQFF
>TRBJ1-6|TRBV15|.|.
TGTGCCACCAGCAGAGATCCCCCGGCGCAGGGGTCTAATTCACCCCTCCACTTT
CATSRDPPAQGSNSPLHF
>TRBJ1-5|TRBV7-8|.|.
TGTGCCAGCAGCTTAAGTGGGGACGTGGGGAATCAGCCCCAGCATTTT
CASSLSGDVGNQPQHF
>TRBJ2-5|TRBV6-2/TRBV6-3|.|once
TGTGCCAGCAGTTACTCGACGATTCGGCCAGGGAGCGGGGAGACCCAGTACTTC
CASSYSTIRPGSGETQYF
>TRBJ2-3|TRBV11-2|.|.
TGTGCCAGCAGCTTATCCACAGGGCTCGAGGAGTATTTT
CASSLSTGLEEYF
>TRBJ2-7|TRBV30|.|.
TGTGCCTGGAGATCCGACTACGAGCAGTACTTC
CAWRSDYEQYF
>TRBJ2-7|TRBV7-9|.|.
TGTGCCAGCAGCTTAAAGTTTCCCTACGAGCAGTACTTC
CASSLKFPYEQYF
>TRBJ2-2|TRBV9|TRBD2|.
TGTGCCAGCAGCGTCGGTGGACTAGCGGGAGTCACCGGGGAGCTGTTTTTT
CASSVGGLAGVTGELFF
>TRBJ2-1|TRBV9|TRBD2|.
TGTGCCAGCAGCGTAGTTGGTAGCGGGAAATACAATGAGCAGTTCTTC
CASSVVGSGKYNEQFF
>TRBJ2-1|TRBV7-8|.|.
TGTGCCAGCAGTTTGCTAAGGGGTTCGAGTAATGAGCAGTTCTTC
CASSLLRGSSNEQFF
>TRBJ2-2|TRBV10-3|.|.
TGTGCCATCAGGGAGTTGAGTGGCACCGGGGAGCTGTTTTTT
CAIRELSGTGELFF
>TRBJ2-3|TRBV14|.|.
TGTGCCAGCAGCCAAATCAGGGTACATGATACGCAGTATTTT
CASSQIRVHDTQYF
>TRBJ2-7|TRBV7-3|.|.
TGTGCCAGCAGCCCCTACTTGGCCCCCTACGAGCAGTACTTC
CASSPYLAPYEQYF
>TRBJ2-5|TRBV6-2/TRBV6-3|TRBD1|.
TGTGCCAGCAGTTACTCGATAACAGGGGGAGAGTACCAAGAGACCCAGTACTTC
CASSYSITGGEYQETQYF
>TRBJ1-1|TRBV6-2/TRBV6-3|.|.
TGTGCCAGCAGCACCACTAGGGGAGAAGCTTTCTTT
CASSTTRGEAFF
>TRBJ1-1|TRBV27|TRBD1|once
TGTGCCAGCAGTTTAGGGGCAGGGGGCTATACTGAAGCTTTCTTT
CASSLGAGGYTEAFF
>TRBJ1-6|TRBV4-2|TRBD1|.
TGTGCCAGCAGCCAAGGATTACAGGGGGCGACAGATAATTCACCCCTCCACTTT
CASSQGLQGATDNSPLHF
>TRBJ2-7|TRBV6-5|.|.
TGTGCCAGCAGCCCAACCGGGGGCGAGCAGTACTTC
CASSPTGGEQYF
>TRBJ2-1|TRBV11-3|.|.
TGTGCCAGCAGCTCTCAGGGGGGTCACACCAATGAGCAGTTCTTC
CASSSQGGHTNEQFF
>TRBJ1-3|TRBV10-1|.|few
TGCGCCAGCAGTGAGTGGGAAACTGAGGACACCATATATTTT
CASSEWETEDTIYF
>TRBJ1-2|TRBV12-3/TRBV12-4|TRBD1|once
TGTGCCAGCAGTCCAGGACAGGGGTATGGCTACACCTTC
CASSPGQGYGYTF
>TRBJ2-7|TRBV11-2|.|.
TGTGCCAGCAGCTCCATGAGAGGACCGGGGGAGTACGAGCAGTACTTC
CASSSMRGPGEYEQYF
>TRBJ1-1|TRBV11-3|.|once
TGTGCCAGCAGCGTGGCGGGGAACACTGAAGCTTTCTTT
CASSVAGNTEAFF
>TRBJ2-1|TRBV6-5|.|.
TGTGCCAGCAGTTTATTGATTAGTGAGCAATTCTTC
CASSLLISEQFF
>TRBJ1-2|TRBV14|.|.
TGTGCCAGCAGCTCCAGCCGAGTCTATGGCTACACCTTC
CASSSSRVYGYTF
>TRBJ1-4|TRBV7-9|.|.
TGTGCCAGCAGCTTATTATCCGGGACGGATGAAAAACTGTTTTTT
CASSLLSGTDEKLFF
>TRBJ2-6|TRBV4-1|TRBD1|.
TGCGCCAGCAGCCCGACAGGGTTAGAAGGGGCCAACGTCCTGACTTTC
CASSPTGLEGANVLTF
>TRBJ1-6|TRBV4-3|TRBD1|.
TGCGCCAGCAGCCAAGATTTCCCAGGGGGCTCCTATAATTCACCCCTCCACTTT
CASSQDFPGGSYNSPLHF
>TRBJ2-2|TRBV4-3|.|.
TGCGCCAGCAGCCAAGTAGGCGGGGGGGAGCTGTTTTTT
CASSQVGGGELFF
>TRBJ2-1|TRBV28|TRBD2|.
TGTGCCAGCAGCATAACTAGCGGGAGCGGCAATGAGCAGTTCTTC
CASSITSGSGNEQFF
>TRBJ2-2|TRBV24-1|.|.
TGTGCCACCAGTGACCCTATAGCCGGGGAGCTGTTTTTT
CATSDPIAGELFF
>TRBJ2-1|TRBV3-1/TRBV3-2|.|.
TGTGCCAGCAACTCTCAGGGAAGCTCCTACAATGAGCAGTTCTTC
CASNSQGSSYNEQFF
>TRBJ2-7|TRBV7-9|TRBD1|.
TGTGCCAGCAGCCCTCCAAGGGACAGGCATGGATACGAGCAGTACTTC
CASSPPRDRHGYEQYF
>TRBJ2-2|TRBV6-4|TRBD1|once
TGTGCCAGCAGTGAACAGGGGGCTGGGGAGCTGTTTTTT
CASSEQGAGELFF
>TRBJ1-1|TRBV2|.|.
TGTGCCAGCAGCGACCAACAGGGGAACACTGAAGCTTTCTTT
CASSDQQGNTEAFF
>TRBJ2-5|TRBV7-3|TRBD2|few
TGTGCCAGCAGCTTAACGGCGGGAGCGCCCCAAGAGACCCAGTACTTC
CASSLTAGAPQETQYF
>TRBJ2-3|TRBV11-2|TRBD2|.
TGTGCCAGCAGCTTAGTTGCGGGGGGCACAGATACGCAGTATTTT
CASSLVAGGTDTQYF
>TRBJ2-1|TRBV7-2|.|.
TGTGCCAGCAGCTTAAGTGGTGGGGGCCTTTACAATGAGCAGTTCTTC
CASSLSGGGLYNEQFF
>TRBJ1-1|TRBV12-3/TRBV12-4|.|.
TGTGCCAGCAGTCCGCCTATGTCAGAAGCTTTCTTT
CASSPPMSEAFF
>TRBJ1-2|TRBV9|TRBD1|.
TGTGCCAGCAGCGAGGGGACAGGAAACTATGGCTACACCTTC
CASSEGTGNYGYTF
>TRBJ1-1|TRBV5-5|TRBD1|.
TGTGCCAGCAGCCGAATACAGGGGGCATTTACTGAAGCTTTCTTT
CASSRIQGAFTEAFF
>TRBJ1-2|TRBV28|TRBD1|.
TGTGCCAGCAGGGGACAGGTTGGAAACTATGGCTACACCTTC
CASRGQVGNYGYTF
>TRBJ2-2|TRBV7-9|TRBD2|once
TGTGCCAGCAGCTCCGGGACTAGCGGGAGTACCGGGGAGCTGTTTTTT
CASSSGTSGSTGELFF
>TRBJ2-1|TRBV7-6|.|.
TGTGCCAGCAGCTTAGGGGCAGGGGCATACAATGAGCAGTTCTTC
CASSLGAGAYNEQFF